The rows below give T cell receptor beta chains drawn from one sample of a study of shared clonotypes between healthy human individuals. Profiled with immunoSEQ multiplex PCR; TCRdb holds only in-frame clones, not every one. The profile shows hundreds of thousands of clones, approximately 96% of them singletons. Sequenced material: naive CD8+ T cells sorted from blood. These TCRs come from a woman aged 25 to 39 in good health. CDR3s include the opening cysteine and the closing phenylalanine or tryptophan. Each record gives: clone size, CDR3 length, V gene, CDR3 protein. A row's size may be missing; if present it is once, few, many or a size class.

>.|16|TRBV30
CAWSGRAGGLQETQYF
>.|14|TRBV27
CASNPRGTSYEQYF
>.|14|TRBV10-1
CASRKDSLTGELFF
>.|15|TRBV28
CASSMGYPSTDTQYF
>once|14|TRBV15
CATSSRTFGYGYTF
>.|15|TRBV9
CASSVDGGSSYEQYF
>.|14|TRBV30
CAWTLELSTDTQYF
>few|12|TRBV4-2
CASSEEGEKLFF
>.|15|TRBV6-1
CASSLAGGPSNEQYF
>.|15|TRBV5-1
CASSFSGTGNNEQFF
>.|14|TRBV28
CASSWPAMNTEAFF
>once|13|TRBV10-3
CAISDGGVYGYTF
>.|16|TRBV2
CASTPLGKPSTDTQYF
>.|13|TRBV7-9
CASSPQGGGEQYF
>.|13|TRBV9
CASSKLQGDEQFF
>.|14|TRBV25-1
CASSLWGLAYEQYF
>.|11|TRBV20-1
CSQITIYEQYF
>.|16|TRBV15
CATSRDLLAGFNEQFF
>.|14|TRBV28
CASSLWGVTGELFF
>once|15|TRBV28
CASSSYRGGDQPQHF
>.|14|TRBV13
CASSSTGLAETQYF
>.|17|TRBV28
CASSLWGREEGTGELFF
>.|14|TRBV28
CASSRTGYNQPQHF
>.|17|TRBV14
CASSREAGEGLDEKLFF
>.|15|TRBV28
CASSLIGQRNEKLFF
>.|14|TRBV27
CASSSRQGRNEQFF
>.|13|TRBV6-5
CASSYSELPEQYF
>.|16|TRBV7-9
CASSLGTGRYQETQYF
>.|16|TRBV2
CATPVGAGGRPDTQYF
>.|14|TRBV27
CASSFRGDIDGYTF
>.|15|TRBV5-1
CASSLGERRADTQYF
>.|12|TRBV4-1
CASSPGLGGYTF
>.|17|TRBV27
CASSSHTGALAKNIQYF
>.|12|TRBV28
CASSFLGYEQYF
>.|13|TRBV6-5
CATSTSSYNEQFF
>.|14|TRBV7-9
CASSSPSMNTEAFF
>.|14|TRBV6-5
CASSYQSSYNEQFF
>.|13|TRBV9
CASSVFNGNTIYF
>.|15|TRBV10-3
CAISESRGANQPQHF
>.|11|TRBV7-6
CASSLDGQQYF
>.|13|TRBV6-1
CASSEMGHYGYTF
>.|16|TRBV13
CASSLGRGDVGETQYF
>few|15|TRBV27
CASSLGGPLSYEQYF
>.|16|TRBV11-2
CASSFGTSGISGELFF
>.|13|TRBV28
CASSFSGRYEQYF
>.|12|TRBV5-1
CASSLGPGEQYF
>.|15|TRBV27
CASSFMSSFAATQYF
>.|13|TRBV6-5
CASSYGLPQEAFF
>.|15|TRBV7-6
CASSWGLVGTGELFF
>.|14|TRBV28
CASSLHNLNQPQHF
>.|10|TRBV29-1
CSVELDEQYF
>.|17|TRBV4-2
CASSQEVGLAGGDEQFF